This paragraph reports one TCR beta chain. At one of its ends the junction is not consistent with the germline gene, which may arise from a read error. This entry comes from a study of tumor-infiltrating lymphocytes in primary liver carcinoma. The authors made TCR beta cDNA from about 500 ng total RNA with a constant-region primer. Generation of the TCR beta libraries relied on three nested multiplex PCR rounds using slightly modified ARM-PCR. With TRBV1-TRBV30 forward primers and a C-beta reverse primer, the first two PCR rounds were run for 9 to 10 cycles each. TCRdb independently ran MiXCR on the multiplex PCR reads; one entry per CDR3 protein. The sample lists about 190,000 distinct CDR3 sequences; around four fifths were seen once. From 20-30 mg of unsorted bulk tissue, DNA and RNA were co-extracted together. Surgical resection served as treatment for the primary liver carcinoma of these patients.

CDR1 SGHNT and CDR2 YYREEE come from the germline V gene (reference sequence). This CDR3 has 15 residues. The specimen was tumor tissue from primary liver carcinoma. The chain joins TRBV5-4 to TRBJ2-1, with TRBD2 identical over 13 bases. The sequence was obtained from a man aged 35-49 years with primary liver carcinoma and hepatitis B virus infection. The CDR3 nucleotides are TGTGTCAGCAGCCACGGGACTAGCGGGAATATTGAGCAGTTCTTC. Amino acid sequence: CVSSHGTSGNIEQFF. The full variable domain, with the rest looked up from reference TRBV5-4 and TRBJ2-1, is ETGVTQSPTHLIKTRGQQVTLRCSSQSGHNTVSWYQQALGQGPQFIFQYYREEENGRGNFPPRFSGLQFPNYSSELNVNALELDDSALYLCVSSHGTSGNIEQFFGPGTRLTVL.